The source of this T cell receptor (beta chain) is a study of T cells in Graves' hyperthyroidism and ophthalmopathy. Study-level points and caveats: Ophthalmopathy was distinguished from stable hyperthyroidism by 13 V-J signatures.

Amplified regions were TCR beta CDR3 sequences from RNA transcripts. Researchers ran a first-round RT-PCR on the TCR CDR3 using the HTBI primer set. TCRdb ran MiXCR on the multiplex PCR reads and lists one entry per CDR3 protein. Of approximately 490,000 distinct CDR3 sequences listed, less than 25% were seen once; the top ten hold around 54%. The CDR3 runs to 16 residues. Germline CDR1 is MNHEY and CDR2 is SVGAGI. The V end was cut by 2 bases, the J end by 5 bases, with 15 bases between. This clonotype appeared once. The antigen is not known. This sequence was found in a woman between 70 and 85 years old with Graves' ophthalmopathy. Sequencing input: blood. J is TRBJ1-4 and V is TRBV6-5; tentative D call: TRBD1 (5 bases). The CDR3 DNA is TGTGCCAGCAGTTACAAGAGGCCTGGGGGGAATGAAAAACTGTTTTTT. It yields the protein CASSYKRPGGNEKLFF.